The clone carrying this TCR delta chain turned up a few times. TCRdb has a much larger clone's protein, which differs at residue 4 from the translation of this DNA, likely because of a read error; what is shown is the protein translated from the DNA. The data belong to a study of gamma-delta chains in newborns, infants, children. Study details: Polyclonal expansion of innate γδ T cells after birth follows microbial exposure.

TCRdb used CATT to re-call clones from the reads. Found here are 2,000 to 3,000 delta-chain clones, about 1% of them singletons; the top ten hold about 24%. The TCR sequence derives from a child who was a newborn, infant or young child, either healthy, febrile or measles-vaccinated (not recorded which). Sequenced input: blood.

DNA for the CDR3: TGTGCCTGTGTCACCGTGGGGGGGAGCTCCTGGGACACCCGACAGATGTTTTTC. Translating gives CACVTVGGSSWDTRQMFF. This chain connects TRDV2 to TRDJ3, with TRDD3 as a possible D gene (6 bases). The CDR3 extends over 18 amino acids. Germline V lookup: CDR1 GEAIGNYY, CDR2 EKD.